The rows below give T cell receptor beta chains drawn from one sample of a study of T cells after yellow fever vaccination. Via MiXCR, TCRdb re-called the 5' RACE reads, giving one row per CDR3 protein. The sample has hundreds of thousands of distinct CDR3 sequences, roughly 6.2% seen once. The starting material was PBMCs, obtained 5 days after the yellow fever booster vaccination. Receptor source: a man aged 25 to 40 who received the YFV17D yellow fever vaccine. Both conserved end residues are part of each CDR3. The order of the fields is D gene, V gene, clone size, J gene, CDR3 protein, CDR3 DNA. D genes are given only for firm matches. Clone size is stated in some rows and not others, as once, few, many or a class when expanded.

d_gene: -
v_gene: TRBV5-4
abundance: once
j_gene: TRBJ2-5
CDR3aa: CATTEIGVVETQYF
CDR3nt: TGTGCCACTACGGAGATAGGGGTGGTAGAGACCCAGTACTTC

d_gene: TRBD2
v_gene: TRBV9
abundance: -
j_gene: TRBJ2-7
CDR3aa: CASSTDPGTSLYEQYF
CDR3nt: TGTGCCAGCAGCACCGACCCTGGGACTAGTCTTTACGAGCAGTACTTC

d_gene: -
v_gene: TRBV28
abundance: -
j_gene: TRBJ1-4
CDR3aa: CASSLGASNEKLFF
CDR3nt: TGTGCCAGCAGTTTAGGCGCTTCGAATGAAAAACTGTTTTTT

d_gene: -
v_gene: TRBV12-3/TRBV12-4
abundance: many
j_gene: TRBJ2-2
CDR3aa: CASSLGVAGELFF
CDR3nt: TGTGCCAGCAGTCTGGGGGTGGCCGGGGAGCTGTTTTTT

d_gene: -
v_gene: TRBV29-1
abundance: -
j_gene: TRBJ2-3
CDR3aa: CSVEGTPSTDTQYF
CDR3nt: TGCAGCGTTGAGGGGACGCCTAGCACAGATACGCAGTATTTT

d_gene: -
v_gene: TRBV18
abundance: few
j_gene: TRBJ2-4
CDR3aa: CASFNGAVQGIQYF
CDR3nt: TGTGCCAGCTTCAACGGGGCCGTGCAGGGAATTCAGTACTTC

d_gene: -
v_gene: TRBV5-1
abundance: many
j_gene: TRBJ2-1
CDR3aa: CASSSPYNEQFF
CDR3nt: TGCGCCAGCAGCAGCCCCTACAATGAGCAGTTCTTC

d_gene: -
v_gene: TRBV12-3/TRBV12-4
abundance: many
j_gene: TRBJ2-5
CDR3aa: CASSLPSLETQYF
CDR3nt: TGTGCCAGCAGTTTACCCAGTTTGGAGACCCAGTACTTC

d_gene: TRBD2
v_gene: TRBV18
abundance: few
j_gene: TRBJ2-7
CDR3aa: CASSGRAGVYEQYF
CDR3nt: TGTGCCAGCTCAGGAAGAGCGGGAGTCTACGAGCAGTACTTC

d_gene: -
v_gene: TRBV5-1
abundance: few
j_gene: TRBJ2-7
CDR3aa: CASSFSGTTSYEQYF
CDR3nt: TGCGCCAGCAGCTTCTCCGGGACGACGAGTTACGAGCAGTACTTC

d_gene: -
v_gene: TRBV20-1
abundance: few
j_gene: TRBJ2-3
CDR3aa: CCAIPSFRGRTDTQYF
CDR3nt: TGCTGTGCTATCCCTTCCTTTCGGGGTCGGACAGATACGCAGTATTTT

d_gene: TRBD2
v_gene: TRBV3-1
abundance: many
j_gene: TRBJ2-3
CDR3aa: CASSQDFLAGVLDTQYF
CDR3nt: TGTGCCAGCAGCCAAGATTTCCTAGCGGGAGTGTTAGATACGCAGTATTTT

d_gene: TRBD1
v_gene: TRBV10-3
abundance: -
j_gene: TRBJ1-2
CDR3aa: CAISWDSRANYGYTF
CDR3nt: TGTGCCATCAGTTGGGACAGCCGAGCTAACTATGGCTACACCTTC

d_gene: TRBD1
v_gene: TRBV7-7
abundance: -
j_gene: TRBJ2-5
CDR3aa: CASSPRQGEPETQYF
CDR3nt: TGTGCTAGCAGCCCTAGACAGGGTGAGCCGGAGACCCAGTACTTC

d_gene: -
v_gene: TRBV27
abundance: many
j_gene: TRBJ1-4
CDR3aa: CASNARGGREKLFF
CDR3nt: TGTGCCAGCAACGCCAGGGGCGGGCGGGAAAAACTGTTTTTT

d_gene: -
v_gene: TRBV24-1
abundance: many
j_gene: TRBJ2-7
CDR3aa: CATRFSSYEQYF
CDR3nt: TGTGCCACCAGGTTCAGCTCCTACGAGCAGTACTTC

d_gene: TRBD1
v_gene: TRBV5-4
abundance: -
j_gene: TRBJ2-5
CDR3aa: CASSAGTGFFETQYF
CDR3nt: TGTGCCAGCAGCGCCGGGACAGGGTTTTTTGAGACCCAGTACTTC

d_gene: TRBD2
v_gene: TRBV9
abundance: few
j_gene: TRBJ2-1
CDR3aa: CASSPWGGSSSYNEQFF
CDR3nt: TGTGCCAGCAGCCCCTGGGGCGGGAGTAGTTCCTACAATGAGCAGTTCTTC

d_gene: TRBD1
v_gene: TRBV5-1
abundance: many
j_gene: TRBJ2-1
CDR3aa: CASSIAGTGGDEQFF
CDR3nt: TGCGCCAGCAGCATCGCCGGGACAGGGGGCGATGAGCAGTTCTTC

d_gene: TRBD2
v_gene: TRBV10-3
abundance: -
j_gene: TRBJ2-1
CDR3aa: CAISTRLAGVGNEQFF
CDR3nt: TGTGCCATCAGTACCCGACTAGCGGGAGTCGGTAATGAGCAGTTCTTC

d_gene: TRBD2
v_gene: TRBV6-5
abundance: few
j_gene: TRBJ2-5
CDR3aa: CASSSLLAGGPQGKTQYF
CDR3nt: TGTGCCAGCAGTTCCCTACTAGCGGGAGGGCCGCAAGGAAAGACCCAGTACTTC

d_gene: -
v_gene: TRBV20-1
abundance: -
j_gene: TRBJ2-2
CDR3aa: CSARDSRLGTTGELFF
CDR3nt: TGCAGTGCTAGAGATTCTCGCCTCGGGACCACCGGGGAGCTGTTTTTT

d_gene: -
v_gene: TRBV5-4
abundance: many
j_gene: TRBJ1-1
CDR3aa: CASSLVRGRNTEAFF
CDR3nt: TGTGCCAGCAGCTTGGTGCGGGGCCGAAACACTGAAGCTTTCTTT

d_gene: -
v_gene: TRBV24-1
abundance: few
j_gene: TRBJ1-2
CDR3aa: CATSDSGTTGGYTF
CDR3nt: TGTGCCACCAGTGATTCCGGGACAACGGGTGGCTACACCTTC

d_gene: -
v_gene: TRBV6-5
abundance: many
j_gene: TRBJ2-7
CDR3aa: CASRRGSPYEQYF
CDR3nt: TGTGCCAGCAGACGTGGGAGTCCCTACGAGCAGTACTTC

d_gene: -
v_gene: TRBV7-2
abundance: -
j_gene: TRBJ1-6
CDR3aa: CASTLHTTPLHF
CDR3nt: TGTGCCAGCACCCTCCATACCACACCCCTCCACTTT

d_gene: -
v_gene: TRBV20-1
abundance: -
j_gene: TRBJ1-1
CDR3aa: CSAWPRDLNTEAFF
CDR3nt: TGCAGTGCTTGGCCCAGGGATCTGAACACTGAAGCTTTCTTT

d_gene: -
v_gene: TRBV20-1
abundance: many
j_gene: TRBJ2-6
CDR3aa: CSAPSGGSGANVLTF
CDR3nt: TGCAGTGCTCCTTCTGGGGGCTCTGGGGCCAACGTCCTGACTTTC

d_gene: TRBD1
v_gene: TRBV20-1
abundance: many
j_gene: TRBJ1-3
CDR3aa: CSAPGQGAVTNTIYF
CDR3nt: TGCAGTGCACCCGGACAGGGGGCCGTGACAAACACCATATATTTT

d_gene: TRBD2
v_gene: TRBV5-1
abundance: -
j_gene: TRBJ2-4
CDR3aa: CASSPGKAGDIQYF
CDR3nt: TGCGCCAGCAGCCCGGGCAAAGCGGGAGACATTCAGTACTTC

d_gene: -
v_gene: TRBV3-1
abundance: many
j_gene: TRBJ2-2
CDR3aa: CASSQGDRMNTGELFF
CDR3nt: TGTGCCAGCAGCCAAGGGGATAGGATGAACACCGGGGAGCTGTTTTTT

d_gene: -
v_gene: TRBV7-2
abundance: many
j_gene: TRBJ1-2
CDR3aa: CASSLTGSYGYTF
CDR3nt: TGTGCCAGCAGCTTAACAGGCTCTTATGGCTACACCTTC

d_gene: -
v_gene: TRBV3-1
abundance: few
j_gene: TRBJ2-7
CDR3aa: CASSQGWSDSRLEQYF
CDR3nt: TGTGCCAGCAGCCAAGGCTGGTCAGACAGTCGACTCGAGCAGTACTTC

d_gene: -
v_gene: TRBV7-8
abundance: -
j_gene: TRBJ2-5
CDR3aa: CASSLVPSATETQYF
CDR3nt: TGTGCCAGCAGCTTAGTTCCCTCGGCCACAGAGACCCAGTACTTC

d_gene: TRBD2
v_gene: TRBV29-1
abundance: few
j_gene: TRBJ2-5
CDR3aa: CSVDSGRARETQYF
CDR3nt: TGCAGCGTTGATAGCGGGAGGGCCAGGGAGACCCAGTACTTC

d_gene: TRBD2
v_gene: TRBV18
abundance: many
j_gene: TRBJ2-1
CDR3aa: CASSPPGLAGTTIF
CDR3nt: TGTGCCAGCTCACCACCAGGACTAGCGGGAACTACCATCTTC

d_gene: -
v_gene: TRBV11-2
abundance: -
j_gene: TRBJ2-1
CDR3aa: CASSLSRAARQFF
CDR3nt: TGTGCCAGCAGCTTATCTAGGGCGGCCCGGCAGTTCTTC

d_gene: -
v_gene: TRBV5-1
abundance: many
j_gene: TRBJ2-1
CDR3aa: CASSPSGLKNGEQFF
CDR3nt: TGCGCCAGCAGTCCTTCGGGACTGAAAAACGGTGAGCAGTTCTTC

d_gene: -
v_gene: TRBV27
abundance: few
j_gene: TRBJ2-3
CDR3aa: CASTVGWGDTQYF
CDR3nt: TGTGCCAGCACCGTAGGTTGGGGGGATACGCAGTATTTT

d_gene: TRBD2
v_gene: TRBV4-2
abundance: few
j_gene: TRBJ2-7
CDR3aa: CAGERERYEQYF
CDR3nt: TGTGCCGGGGAGCGGGAGAGGTACGAGCAGTACTTC

d_gene: -
v_gene: TRBV29-1
abundance: few
j_gene: TRBJ2-7
CDR3aa: CSTRRGWEQYF
CDR3nt: TGCAGCACGCGGCGGGGATGGGAGCAGTACTTC

d_gene: TRBD2
v_gene: TRBV7-2
abundance: -
j_gene: TRBJ2-7
CDR3aa: CASSLAPPSGSYEQYF
CDR3nt: TGTGCCAGCAGCTTAGCGCCGCCTAGCGGATCCTACGAGCAGTACTTC

d_gene: -
v_gene: TRBV4-3
abundance: few
j_gene: TRBJ2-2
CDR3aa: CASSLHHGAGAGELFF
CDR3nt: TGCGCCAGCAGCCTACACCACGGGGCAGGGGCCGGGGAGCTGTTTTTT

d_gene: TRBD2
v_gene: TRBV7-2
abundance: once
j_gene: TRBJ2-1
CDR3aa: CASSLVGGGTYNEQFF
CDR3nt: TGTGCCAGCAGCTTAGTCGGCGGGGGAACTTACAATGAGCAGTTCTTC

d_gene: TRBD2
v_gene: TRBV10-3
abundance: many
j_gene: TRBJ2-1
CDR3aa: CASALAGGQNEQFF
CDR3nt: TGTGCCTCGGCACTAGCGGGAGGGCAAAATGAGCAGTTCTTC